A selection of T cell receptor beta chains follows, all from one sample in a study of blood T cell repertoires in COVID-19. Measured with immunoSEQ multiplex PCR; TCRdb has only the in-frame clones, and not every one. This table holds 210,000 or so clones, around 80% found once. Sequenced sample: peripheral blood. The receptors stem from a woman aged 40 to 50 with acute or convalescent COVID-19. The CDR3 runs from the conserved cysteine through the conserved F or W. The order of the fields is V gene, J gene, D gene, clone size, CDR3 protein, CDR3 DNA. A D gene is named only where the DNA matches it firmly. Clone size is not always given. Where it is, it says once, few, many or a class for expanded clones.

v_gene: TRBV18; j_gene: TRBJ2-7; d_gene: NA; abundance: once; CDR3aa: CASSRQGALGGTYEQYF; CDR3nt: TGTGCCAGCTCACGGCAGGGGGCTCTGGGAGGGACCTACGAGCAGTACTTC
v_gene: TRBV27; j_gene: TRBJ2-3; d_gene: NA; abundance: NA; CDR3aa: CASSLLGAGRTDTQYF; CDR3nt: TGTGCCAGCAGTTTATTGGGGGCAGGTCGCACAGATACGCAGTATTTT
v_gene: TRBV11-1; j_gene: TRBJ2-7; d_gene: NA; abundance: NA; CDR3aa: CASSLSGGSTEQYF; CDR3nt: TGTGCCAGCAGCTTATCTGGGGGGAGTACCGAGCAGTACTTC
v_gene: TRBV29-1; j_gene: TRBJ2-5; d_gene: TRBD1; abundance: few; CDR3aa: CSVEDGGDRGPVETQYF; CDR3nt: TGCAGCGTTGAAGACGGAGGGGACAGGGGGCCGGTGGAGACCCAGTACTTC
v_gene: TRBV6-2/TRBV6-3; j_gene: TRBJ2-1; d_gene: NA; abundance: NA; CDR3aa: CASSYPNRRDEQFF; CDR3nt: TGTGCCAGCAGTTACCCGAACAGGAGAGATGAGCAGTTCTTC
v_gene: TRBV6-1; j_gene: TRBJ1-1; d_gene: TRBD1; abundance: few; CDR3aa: CASSEESGQGWTEAFF; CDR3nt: TGTGCCAGCAGTGAAGAAAGCGGACAGGGGTGGACTGAAGCTTTCTTT
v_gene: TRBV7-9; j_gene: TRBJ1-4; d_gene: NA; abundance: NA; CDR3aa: CASTTNEKLFF; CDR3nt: TGTGCCAGCACCACGAATGAAAAACTGTTTTTT
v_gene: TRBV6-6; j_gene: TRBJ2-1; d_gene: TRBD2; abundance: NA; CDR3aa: CASSYWGLAGVEQFF; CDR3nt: TGTGCCAGCAGTTATTGGGGACTAGCGGGGGTTGAGCAGTTCTTC
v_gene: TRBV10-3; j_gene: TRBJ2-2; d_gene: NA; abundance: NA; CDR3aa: CAISEGSSPNTGELFF; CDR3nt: TGTGCCATCAGTGAAGGGAGCAGCCCGAACACCGGGGAGCTGTTTTTT
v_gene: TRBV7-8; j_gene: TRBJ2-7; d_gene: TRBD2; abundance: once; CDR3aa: CASSSGTSGPYEQYF; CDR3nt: TGTGCCAGCAGCTCGGGGACTAGCGGACCCTACGAGCAGTACTTC
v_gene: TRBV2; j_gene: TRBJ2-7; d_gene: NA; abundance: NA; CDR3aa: CASSPLYEQYF; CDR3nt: TGTGCCAGCAGTCCCCTCTACGAGCAGTACTTC
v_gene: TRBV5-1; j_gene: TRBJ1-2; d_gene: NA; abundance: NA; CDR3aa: CASSLGAGVGYGYTF; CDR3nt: TGCGCCAGCAGCTTGGGGGCAGGGGTAGGCTATGGCTACACCTTC
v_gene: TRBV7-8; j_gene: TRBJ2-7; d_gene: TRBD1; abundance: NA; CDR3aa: CASSTRTGQQYF; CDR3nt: TGTGCCAGCAGCACCCGGACAGGGCAGCAGTACTTC
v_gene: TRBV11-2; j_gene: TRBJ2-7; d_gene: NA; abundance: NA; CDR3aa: CASSLDRTEGEQYF; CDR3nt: TGTGCCAGCAGCTTAGACCGGACCGAGGGCGAGCAGTACTTC
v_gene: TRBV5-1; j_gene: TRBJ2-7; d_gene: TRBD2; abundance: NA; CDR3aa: CASGLAGVNEQYF; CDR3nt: TGCGCCAGCGGACTAGCGGGAGTCAACGAGCAGTACTTC
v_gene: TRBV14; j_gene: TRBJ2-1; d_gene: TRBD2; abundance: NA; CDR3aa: CASSRRTSGRPFF; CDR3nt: TGTGCCAGCAGTCGTAGGACTAGCGGGAGGCCGTTCTTC